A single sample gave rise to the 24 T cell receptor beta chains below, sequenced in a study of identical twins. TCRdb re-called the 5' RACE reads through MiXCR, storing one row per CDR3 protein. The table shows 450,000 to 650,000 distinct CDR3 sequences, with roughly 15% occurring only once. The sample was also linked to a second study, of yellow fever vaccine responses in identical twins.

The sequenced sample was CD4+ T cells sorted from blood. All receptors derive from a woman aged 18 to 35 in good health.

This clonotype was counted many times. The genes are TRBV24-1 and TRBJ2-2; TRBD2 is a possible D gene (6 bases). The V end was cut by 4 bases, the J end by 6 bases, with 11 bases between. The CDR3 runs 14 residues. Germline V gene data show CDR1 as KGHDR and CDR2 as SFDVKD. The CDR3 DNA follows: TGTGCCACCAGTGAACCAGGGAGGTCCGGGGAGCTGTTTTTT. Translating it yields CATSEPGRSGELFF.

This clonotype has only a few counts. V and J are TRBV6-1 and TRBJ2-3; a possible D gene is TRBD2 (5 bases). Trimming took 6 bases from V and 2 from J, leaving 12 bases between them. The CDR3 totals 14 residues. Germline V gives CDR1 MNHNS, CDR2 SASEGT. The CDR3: CASSPIAITDTQYF. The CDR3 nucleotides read TGTGCCAGCAGCCCTATAGCGATCACAGATACGCAGTATTTT.

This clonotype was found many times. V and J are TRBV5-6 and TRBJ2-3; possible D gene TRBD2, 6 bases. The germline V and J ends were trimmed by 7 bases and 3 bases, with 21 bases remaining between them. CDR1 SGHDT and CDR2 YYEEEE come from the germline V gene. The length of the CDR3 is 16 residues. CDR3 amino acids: CASGGYGVKITDTQYF. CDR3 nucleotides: TGTGCCAGCGGGGGGTACGGGGTTAAAATAACAGATACGCAGTATTTT. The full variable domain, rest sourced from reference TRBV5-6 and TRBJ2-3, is DAGVTQSPTHLIKTRGQQVTLRCSPKSGHDTVSWYQQALGQGPQFIFQYYEEEERQRGNFPDRFSGHQFPNYSSELNVNALLLGDSALYLCASGGYGVKITDTQYFGPGTRLTVL.

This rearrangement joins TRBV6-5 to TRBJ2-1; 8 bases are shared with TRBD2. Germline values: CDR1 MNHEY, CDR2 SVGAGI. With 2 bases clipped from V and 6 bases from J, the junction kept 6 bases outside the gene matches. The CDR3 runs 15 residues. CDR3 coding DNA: TGTGCCAGCAGTTACGCACTAGCGGACCTCAATGAGCAGTTCTTC. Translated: CASSYALADLNEQFF.

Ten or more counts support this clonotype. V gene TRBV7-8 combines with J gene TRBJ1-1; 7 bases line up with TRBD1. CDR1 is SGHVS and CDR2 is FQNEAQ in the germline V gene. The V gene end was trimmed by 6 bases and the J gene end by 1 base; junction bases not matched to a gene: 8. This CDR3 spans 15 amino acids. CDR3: CASRHTGATNTEAFF. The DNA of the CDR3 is TGTGCCAGCAGGCATACAGGGGCTACGAACACTGAAGCTTTCTTT.

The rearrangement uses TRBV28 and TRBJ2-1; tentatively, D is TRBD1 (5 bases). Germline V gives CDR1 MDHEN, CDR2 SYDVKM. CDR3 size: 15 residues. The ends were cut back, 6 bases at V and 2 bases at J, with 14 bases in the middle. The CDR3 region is CASSPPGLTYNEQFF. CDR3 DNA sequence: TGTGCCAGCAGCCCGCCAGGGTTGACCTACAATGAGCAGTTCTTC. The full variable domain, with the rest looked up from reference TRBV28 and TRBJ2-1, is DVKVTQSSRYLVKRTGEKVFLECVQDMDHENMFWYRQDPGLGLRLIYFSYDVKMKEKGDIPEGYSVSREKKERFSLILESASTNQTSMYLCASSPPGLTYNEQFFGPGTRLTVL.

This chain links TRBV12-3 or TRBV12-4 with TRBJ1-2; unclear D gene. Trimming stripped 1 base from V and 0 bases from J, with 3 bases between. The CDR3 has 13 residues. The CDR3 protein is CASSLVANYGYTF. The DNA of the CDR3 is TGTGCCAGCAGTTTAGTGGCTAACTATGGCTACACCTTC.

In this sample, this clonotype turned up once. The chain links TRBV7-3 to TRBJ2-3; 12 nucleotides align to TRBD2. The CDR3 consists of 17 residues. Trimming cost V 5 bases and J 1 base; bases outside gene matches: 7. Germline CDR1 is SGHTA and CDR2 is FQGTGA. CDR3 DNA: TGTGCCAGCAGCCCAACGACTAGCGGGAGAGGCACAGATACGCAGTATTTT. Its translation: CASSPTTSGRGTDTQYF.

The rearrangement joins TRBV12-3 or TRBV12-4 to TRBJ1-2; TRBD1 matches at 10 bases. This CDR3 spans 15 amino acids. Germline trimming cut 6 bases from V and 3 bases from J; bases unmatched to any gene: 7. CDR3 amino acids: CASSPRDRGDYGYTF. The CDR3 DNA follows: TGTGCCAGCAGCCCCCGGGACAGGGGTGACTATGGCTACACCTTC.

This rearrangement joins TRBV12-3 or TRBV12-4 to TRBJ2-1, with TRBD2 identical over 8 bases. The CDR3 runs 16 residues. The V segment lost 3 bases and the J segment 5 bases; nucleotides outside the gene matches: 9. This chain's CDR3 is CASSFLPSGPDNEQFF. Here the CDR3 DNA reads TGTGCCAGCAGTTTTCTTCCTAGCGGGCCTGACAATGAGCAGTTCTTC.

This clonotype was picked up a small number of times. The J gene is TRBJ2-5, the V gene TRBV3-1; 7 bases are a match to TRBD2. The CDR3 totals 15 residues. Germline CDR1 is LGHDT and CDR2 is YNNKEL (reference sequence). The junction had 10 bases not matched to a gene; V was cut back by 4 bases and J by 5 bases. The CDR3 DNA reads TGTGCCAGCAGCCCAGGACTAGTCCCGGGGGAGACCCAGTACTTC. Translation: CASSPGLVPGETQYF.

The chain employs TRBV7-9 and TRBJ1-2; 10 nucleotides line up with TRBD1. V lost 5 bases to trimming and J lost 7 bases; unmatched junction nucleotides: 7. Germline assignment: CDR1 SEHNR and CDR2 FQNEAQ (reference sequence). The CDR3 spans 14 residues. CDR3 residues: CASSMGTGDSGYTF. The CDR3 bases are TGTGCCAGCAGCATGGGGACAGGGGACAGTGGCTACACCTTC.

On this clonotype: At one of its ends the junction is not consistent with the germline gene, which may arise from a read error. The CDR3 coding sequence is TGTGCCTGCAGCCGTGGACTAGCGGGGGCCGGGGAGCAGTTCTTC. Encoded protein: CACSRGLAGAGEQFF. V usage is TRBV3-1 and J usage is TRBJ2-1; TRBD2 agrees at 13 bases. Germline V gives CDR1 LGHDT, CDR2 YNNKEL (reference sequence). This CDR3 has 15 amino acids.

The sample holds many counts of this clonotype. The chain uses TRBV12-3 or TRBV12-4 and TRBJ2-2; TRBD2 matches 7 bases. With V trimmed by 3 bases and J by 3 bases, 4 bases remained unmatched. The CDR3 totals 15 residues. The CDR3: CASSLTSPDTGELFF. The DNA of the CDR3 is TGTGCCAGCAGTTTGACTAGCCCAGACACCGGGGAGCTGTTTTTT.

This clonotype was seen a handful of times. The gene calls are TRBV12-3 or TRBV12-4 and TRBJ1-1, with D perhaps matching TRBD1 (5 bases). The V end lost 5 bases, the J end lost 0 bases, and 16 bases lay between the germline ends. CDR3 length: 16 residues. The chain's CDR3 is CASSPIWTNMNTEAFF. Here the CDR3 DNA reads TGTGCCAGCAGTCCCATCTGGACAAATATGAACACTGAAGCTTTCTTT.

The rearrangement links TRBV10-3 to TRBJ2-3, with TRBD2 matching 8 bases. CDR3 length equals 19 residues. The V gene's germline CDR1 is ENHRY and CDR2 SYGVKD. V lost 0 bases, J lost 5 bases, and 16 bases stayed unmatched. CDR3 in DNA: TGTGCCATCAGTGAGTCCCGCAGTAGCGGGATGAAATCTGGAGATACGCAGTATTTT. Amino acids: CAISESRSSGMKSGDTQYF.

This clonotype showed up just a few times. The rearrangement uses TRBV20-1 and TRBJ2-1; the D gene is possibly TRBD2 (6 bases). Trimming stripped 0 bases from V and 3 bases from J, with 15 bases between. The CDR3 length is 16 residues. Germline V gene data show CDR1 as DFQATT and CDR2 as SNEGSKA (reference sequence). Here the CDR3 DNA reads TGCAGTGCTAGAGATATAGCGGAGGGAATCTACAATGAGCAGTTCTTC. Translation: CSARDIAEGIYNEQFF.

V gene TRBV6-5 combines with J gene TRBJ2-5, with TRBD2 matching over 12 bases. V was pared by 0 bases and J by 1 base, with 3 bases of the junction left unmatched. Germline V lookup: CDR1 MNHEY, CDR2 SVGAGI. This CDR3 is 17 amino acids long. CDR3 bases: TGTGCCAGCAGTTACTCGCCTAGCGGGGGGGGCCAAGAGACCCAGTACTTC. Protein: CASSYSPSGGGQETQYF.

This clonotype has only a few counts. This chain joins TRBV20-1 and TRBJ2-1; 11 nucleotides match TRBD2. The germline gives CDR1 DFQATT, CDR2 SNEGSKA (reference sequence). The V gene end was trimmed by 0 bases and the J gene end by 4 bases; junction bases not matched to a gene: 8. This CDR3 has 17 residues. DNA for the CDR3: TGCAGTGCTAGAGACTTGGAGGGACTAGCGGAGTACAATGAGCAGTTCTTC. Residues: CSARDLEGLAEYNEQFF.

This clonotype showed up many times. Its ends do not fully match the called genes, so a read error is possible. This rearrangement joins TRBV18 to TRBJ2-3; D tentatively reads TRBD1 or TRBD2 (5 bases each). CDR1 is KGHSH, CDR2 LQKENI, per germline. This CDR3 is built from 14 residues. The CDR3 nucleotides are TGCGCCAGCAGCCCCCCGAGGGGAACAGATACGCAGTATTTT. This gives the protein CASSPPRGTDTQYF.

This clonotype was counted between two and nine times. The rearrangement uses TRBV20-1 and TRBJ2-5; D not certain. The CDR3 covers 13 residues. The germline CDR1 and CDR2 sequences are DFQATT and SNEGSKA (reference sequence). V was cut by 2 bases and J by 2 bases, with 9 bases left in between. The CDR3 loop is CSARHSLQETQYF. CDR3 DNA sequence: TGCAGTGCTAGACACAGCCTTCAAGAGACCCAGTACTTC.

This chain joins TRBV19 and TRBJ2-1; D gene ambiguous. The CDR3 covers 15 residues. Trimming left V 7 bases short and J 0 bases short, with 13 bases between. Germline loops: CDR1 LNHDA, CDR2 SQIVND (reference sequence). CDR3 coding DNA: TGTGCCAGTAAGAGAGACCGGAGCTCCTACAATGAGCAGTTCTTC. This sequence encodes CASKRDRSSYNEQFF.

The CDR3 DNA sequence: TGTGCCAGCAGGGACAGGGGAAGCAATCAGCCCCAGCATTTT. This gives the protein CASRDRGSNQPQHF. The chain links TRBV6-1 to TRBJ1-5; 9 positions agree with TRBD1. There are 14 residues in the CDR3. V was clipped by 6 bases and J by 1 base; unmatched bases: 1. Looked up from germline, CDR1 is MNHNS and CDR2 is SASEGT.

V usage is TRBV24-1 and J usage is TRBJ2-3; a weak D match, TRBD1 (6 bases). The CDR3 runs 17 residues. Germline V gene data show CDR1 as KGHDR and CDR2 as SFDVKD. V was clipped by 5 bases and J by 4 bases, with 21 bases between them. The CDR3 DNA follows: TGTGCCACCAGTGCCACATGGGGCAGGGGTGTTGCAGATACGCAGTATTTT. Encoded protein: CATSATWGRGVADTQYF.